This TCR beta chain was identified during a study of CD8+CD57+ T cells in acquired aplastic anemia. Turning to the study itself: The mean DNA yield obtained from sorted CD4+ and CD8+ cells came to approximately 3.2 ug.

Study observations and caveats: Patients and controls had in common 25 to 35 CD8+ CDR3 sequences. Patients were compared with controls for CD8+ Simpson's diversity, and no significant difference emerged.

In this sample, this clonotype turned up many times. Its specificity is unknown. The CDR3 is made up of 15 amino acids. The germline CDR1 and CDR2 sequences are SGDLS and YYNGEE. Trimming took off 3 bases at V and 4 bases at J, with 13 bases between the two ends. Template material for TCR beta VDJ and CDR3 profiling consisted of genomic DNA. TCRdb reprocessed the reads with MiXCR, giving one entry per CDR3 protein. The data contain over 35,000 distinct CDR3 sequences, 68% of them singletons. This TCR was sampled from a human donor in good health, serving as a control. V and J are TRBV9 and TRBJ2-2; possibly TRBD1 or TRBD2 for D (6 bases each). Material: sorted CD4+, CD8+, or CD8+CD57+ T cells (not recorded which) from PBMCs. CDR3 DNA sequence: TGTGCCAGCAGCGACCCCCGGGGGCTCACCGGGGAGCTGTTTTTT. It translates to CASSDPRGLTGELFF.